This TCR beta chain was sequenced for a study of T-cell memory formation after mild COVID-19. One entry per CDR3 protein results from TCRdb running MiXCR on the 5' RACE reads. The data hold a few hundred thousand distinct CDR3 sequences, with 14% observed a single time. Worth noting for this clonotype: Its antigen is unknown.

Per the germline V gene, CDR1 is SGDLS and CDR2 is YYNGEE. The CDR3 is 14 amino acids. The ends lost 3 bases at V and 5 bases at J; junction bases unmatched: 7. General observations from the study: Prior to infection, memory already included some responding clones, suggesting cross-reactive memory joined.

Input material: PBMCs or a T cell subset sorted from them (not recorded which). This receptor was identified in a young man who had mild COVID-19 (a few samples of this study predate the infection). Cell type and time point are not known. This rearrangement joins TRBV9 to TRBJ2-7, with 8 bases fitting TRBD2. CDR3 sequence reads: CASSGAGGRHEQYF. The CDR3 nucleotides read TGTGCCAGCAGCGGGGCGGGGGGCCGTCACGAGCAGTACTTC.